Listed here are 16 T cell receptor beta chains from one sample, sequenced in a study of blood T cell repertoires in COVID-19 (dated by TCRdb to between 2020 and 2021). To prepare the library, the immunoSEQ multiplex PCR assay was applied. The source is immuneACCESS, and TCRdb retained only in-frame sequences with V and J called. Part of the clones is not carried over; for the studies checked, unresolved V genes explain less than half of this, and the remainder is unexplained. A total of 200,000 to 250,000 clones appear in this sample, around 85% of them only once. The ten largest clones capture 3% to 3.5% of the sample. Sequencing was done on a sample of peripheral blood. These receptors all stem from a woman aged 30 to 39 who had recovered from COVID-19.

CDR3 protein: CASSATATTNEKLFF. The CDR3, as DNA: TGCGCCAGCAGCGCTACAGCTACAACTAATGAAAAACTGTTTTTT. This chain connects TRBV5-1 to TRBJ1-4; D remains ambiguous. The V end lost 4 bases, the J end lost 0 bases, and 10 bases lay between the germline ends. Germline CDR1 is SGHRS and CDR2 is YFSETQ. The CDR3 sequence is 15 residues long.

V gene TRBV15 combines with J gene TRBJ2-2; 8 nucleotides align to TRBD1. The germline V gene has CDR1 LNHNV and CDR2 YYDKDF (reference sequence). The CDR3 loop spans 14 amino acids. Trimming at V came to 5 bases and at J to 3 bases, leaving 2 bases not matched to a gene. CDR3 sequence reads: CATSVGQDTGELFF. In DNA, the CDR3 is TGTGCCACCAGCGTGGGACAGGACACCGGGGAGCTGTTTTTT.

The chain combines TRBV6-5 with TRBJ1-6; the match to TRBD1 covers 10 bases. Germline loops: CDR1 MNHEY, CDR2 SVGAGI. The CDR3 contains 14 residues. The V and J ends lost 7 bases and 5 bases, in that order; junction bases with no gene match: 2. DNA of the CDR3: TGTGCCAGCACCGGGACAGGGGATAATTCACCCCTCCACTTT. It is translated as CASTGTGDNSPLHF.

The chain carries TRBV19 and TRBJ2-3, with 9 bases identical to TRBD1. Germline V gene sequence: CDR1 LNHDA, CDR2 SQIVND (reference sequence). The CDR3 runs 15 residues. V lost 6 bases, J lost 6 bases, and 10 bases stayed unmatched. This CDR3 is CASSPGQGPFDTQYF. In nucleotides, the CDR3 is TGTGCCAGTAGCCCGGGACAGGGTCCTTTCGATACGCAGTATTTT.

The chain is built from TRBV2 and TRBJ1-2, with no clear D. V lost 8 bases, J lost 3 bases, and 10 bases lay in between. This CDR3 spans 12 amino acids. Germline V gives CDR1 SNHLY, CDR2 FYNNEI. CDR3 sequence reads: CASGNQDYGYTF. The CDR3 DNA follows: TGTGCCAGCGGCAATCAGGACTATGGCTACACCTTC. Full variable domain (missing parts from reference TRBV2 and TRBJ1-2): EPEVTQTPSHQVTQMGQEVILRCVPISNHLYFYWYRQILGQKVEFLVSFYNNEISEKSEIFDDQFSVERPDGSNFTLKIRSTKLEDSAMYFCASGNQDYGYTFGSGTRLTVV.

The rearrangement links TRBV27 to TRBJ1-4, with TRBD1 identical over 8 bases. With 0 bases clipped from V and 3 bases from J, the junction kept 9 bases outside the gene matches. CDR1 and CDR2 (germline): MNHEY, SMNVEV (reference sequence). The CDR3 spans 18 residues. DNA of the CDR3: TGTGCCAGCAGTTTATCATTGGGCAGGGGGCTTGCTAATGAAAAACTGTTTTTT. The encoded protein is CASSLSLGRGLANEKLFF.

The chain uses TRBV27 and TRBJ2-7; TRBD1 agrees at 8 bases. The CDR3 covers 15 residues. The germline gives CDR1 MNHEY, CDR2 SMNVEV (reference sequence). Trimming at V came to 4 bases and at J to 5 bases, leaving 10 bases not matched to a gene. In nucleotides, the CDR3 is TGTGCCAGCAGTTCCTCGGACAGGGTTTTTAACGAGCAGTACTTC. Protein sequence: CASSSSDRVFNEQYF.

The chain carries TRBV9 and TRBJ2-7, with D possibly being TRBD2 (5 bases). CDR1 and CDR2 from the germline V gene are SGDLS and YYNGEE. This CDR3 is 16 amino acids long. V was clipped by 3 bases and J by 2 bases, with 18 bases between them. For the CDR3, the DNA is TGTGCCAGCAGCGAGGACTGGGCCAATCTTCCCTACGAGCAGTACTTC. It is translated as CASSEDWANLPYEQYF.

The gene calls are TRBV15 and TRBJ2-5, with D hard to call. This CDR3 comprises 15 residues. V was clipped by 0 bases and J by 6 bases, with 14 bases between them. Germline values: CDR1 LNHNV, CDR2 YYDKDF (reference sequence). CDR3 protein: CATSRDLAHTQTQYF. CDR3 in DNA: TGTGCCACCAGCAGAGATCTCGCCCACACACAGACCCAGTACTTC.

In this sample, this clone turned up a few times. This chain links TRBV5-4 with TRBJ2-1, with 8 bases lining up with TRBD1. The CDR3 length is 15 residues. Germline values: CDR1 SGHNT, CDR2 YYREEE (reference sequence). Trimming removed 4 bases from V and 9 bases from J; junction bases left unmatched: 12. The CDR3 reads CASSTGGTGLGEQFF. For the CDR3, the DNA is TGTGCCAGCAGCACGGGTGGGACAGGATTGGGTGAGCAGTTCTTC.

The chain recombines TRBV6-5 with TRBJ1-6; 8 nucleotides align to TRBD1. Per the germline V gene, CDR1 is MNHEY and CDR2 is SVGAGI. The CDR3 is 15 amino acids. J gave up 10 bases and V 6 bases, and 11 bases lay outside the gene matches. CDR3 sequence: CASSPSTGVNSPLHF. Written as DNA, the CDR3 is TGTGCCAGCAGCCCATCGACAGGGGTCAACTCACCCCTCCACTTT.

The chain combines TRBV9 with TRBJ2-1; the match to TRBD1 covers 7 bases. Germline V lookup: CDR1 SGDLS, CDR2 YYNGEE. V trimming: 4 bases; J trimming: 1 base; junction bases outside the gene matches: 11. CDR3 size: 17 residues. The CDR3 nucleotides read TGTGCCAGCAGCCCCCGGACAGGAATATTATCCTACAATGAGCAGTTCTTC. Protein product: CASSPRTGILSYNEQFF.

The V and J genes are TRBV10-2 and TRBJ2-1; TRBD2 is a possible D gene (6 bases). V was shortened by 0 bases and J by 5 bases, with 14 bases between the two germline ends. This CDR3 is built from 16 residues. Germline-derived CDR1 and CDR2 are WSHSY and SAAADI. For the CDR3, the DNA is TGCGCCAGCAGTGAGTCTGGCGGGGTAGCCGACAATGAGCAGTTCTTC. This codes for CASSESGGVADNEQFF.

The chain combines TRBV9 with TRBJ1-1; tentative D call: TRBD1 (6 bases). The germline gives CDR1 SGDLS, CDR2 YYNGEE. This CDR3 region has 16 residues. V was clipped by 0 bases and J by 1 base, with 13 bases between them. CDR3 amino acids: CASSVGSQGQNTEAFF. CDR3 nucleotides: TGTGCCAGCAGCGTAGGGTCACAGGGACAGAACACTGAAGCTTTCTTT. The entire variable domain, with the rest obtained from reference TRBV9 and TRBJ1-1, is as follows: DSGVTQTPKHLITATGQRVTLRCSPRSGDLSVYWYQQSLDQGLQFLIQYYNGEERAKGNILERFSAQQFPDLHSELNLSSLELGDSALYFCASSVGSQGQNTEAFFGQGTRLTVV.

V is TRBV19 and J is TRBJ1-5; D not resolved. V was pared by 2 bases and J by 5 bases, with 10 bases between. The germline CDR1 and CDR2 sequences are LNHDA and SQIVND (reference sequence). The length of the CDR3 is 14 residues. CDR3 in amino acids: CASSINPRDQPQHF. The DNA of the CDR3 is TGTGCCAGTAGTATAAACCCGAGAGATCAGCCCCAGCATTTT.

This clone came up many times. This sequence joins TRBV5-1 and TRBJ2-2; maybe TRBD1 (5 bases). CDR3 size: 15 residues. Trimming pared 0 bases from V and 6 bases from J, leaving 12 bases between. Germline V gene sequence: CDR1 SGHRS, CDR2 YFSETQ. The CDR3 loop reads CASSLDPGLAGELFF. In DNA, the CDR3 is TGCGCCAGCAGCTTGGATCCAGGGTTGGCCGGGGAGCTGTTTTTT.